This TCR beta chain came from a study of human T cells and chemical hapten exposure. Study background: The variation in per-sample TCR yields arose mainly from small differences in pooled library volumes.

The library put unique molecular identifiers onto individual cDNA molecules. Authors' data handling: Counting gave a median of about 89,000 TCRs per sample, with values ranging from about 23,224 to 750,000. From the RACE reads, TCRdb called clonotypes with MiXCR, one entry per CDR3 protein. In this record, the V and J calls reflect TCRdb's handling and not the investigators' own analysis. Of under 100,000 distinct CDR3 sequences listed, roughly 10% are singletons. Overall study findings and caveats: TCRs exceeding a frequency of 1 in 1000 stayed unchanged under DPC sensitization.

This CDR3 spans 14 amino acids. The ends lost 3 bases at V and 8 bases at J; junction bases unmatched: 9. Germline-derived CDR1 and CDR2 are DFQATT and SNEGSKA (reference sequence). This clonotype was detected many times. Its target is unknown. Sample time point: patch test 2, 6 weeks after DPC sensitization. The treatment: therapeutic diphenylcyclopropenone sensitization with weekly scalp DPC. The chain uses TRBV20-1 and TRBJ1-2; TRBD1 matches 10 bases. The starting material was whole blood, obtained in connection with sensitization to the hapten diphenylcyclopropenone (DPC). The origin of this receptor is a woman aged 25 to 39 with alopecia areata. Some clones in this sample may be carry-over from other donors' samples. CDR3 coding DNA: TGCAGTGCTAGCAGTCCCGGGACAGGGGAAGGCTACACCTTC. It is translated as CSASSPGTGEGYTF.